Described below is a single T cell receptor (beta chain) sequence and its context. As originally analysed: From reference gene primer amplification, estimates of nucleated cell counts were derived. Method: immunoSEQ multiplex PCR; TCRdb's copy keeps in-frame clones and lacks some. Clone size and V and J calls were adopted from that table, with D and trimming inferred from the DNA. This sample yields 200,000 to 300,000 clones, of which roughly 82% are seen a single time; under 2.5% belongs to the top ten. This sample is part of a study of blood T cell repertoires in COVID-19. Study context: The United States, Italy and Spain were the sources of the acute and convalescent COVID-19 samples.

The CDR3 loop spans 11 amino acids. V lost 5 bases and J lost 6, with 10 bases in between. The germline gives CDR1 SQVTM, CDR2 ANQGSEA. V is TRBV29-1 and J is TRBJ1-2, with D perhaps TRBD1 (6 bases). The sample taken for sequencing was peripheral blood. This TCR derives from a man aged 40-49 years who had recovered from COVID-19. CDR3 protein: CSVRQANGYTF. The CDR3 DNA sequence: TGCAGCGTTCGACAGGCCAATGGCTACACCTTC.